The clone carrying this TCR beta chain was seen a few times. Its antigen is as yet unknown. The sequenced template was cDNA made from the entire isolated RNA. Only in-frame clones appear in the TCRdb table, and some are missing; sequencing was by immunoSEQ multiplex PCR. This sample has some 150,000 clones, with 10% to 15% found just once. The data were taken from a study of beta chain features in type 1 diabetes. Study-wide results and limits: A moderate, significant TCRB CDR3 shortening appeared in type 1 diabetes across four CD4+ subsets.

Material for sequencing was central memory CD4+ T cells from blood. This receptor was obtained from a man between 18 and 35 years old with type 1 diabetes.

The CDR3 loop is CASSMDSNYGYTF. The CDR3 nucleotides are TGTGCCAGCAGCATGGACAGTAACTATGGCTACACCTTC. This chain joins TRBV2 and TRBJ1-2, with a possible D match to TRBD1 (6 bases). From germline, CDR1 is SNHLY and CDR2 FYNNEI. The CDR3 is made up of 13 amino acids. V was pared by 6 bases and J by 1 base, with 9 bases between.